The 21 T cell receptor beta chains reported below all come from one sample, sequenced in a study of blood T cell repertoires in COVID-19. Sequenced by immunoSEQ multiplex PCR; TCRdb stores in-frame clones only, minus some. Of 300,000 to 350,000 clones in the sample, around 90% are singletons; the top ten hold 6.8%. The sequenced material came from peripheral blood. The source of these receptors is a young woman with COVID-19, enrolled during active disease.

This clone was counted a few times. The rearrangement links TRBV7-2 to TRBJ2-7; TRBD2 aligns across 8 bases. The V gene end was trimmed by 3 bases and the J gene end by 6 bases; junction bases not matched to a gene: 10. The CDR3 has 15 residues. The germline gives CDR1 SGHTA, CDR2 FQGNSA. In DNA, the CDR3 is TGTGCCAGCAGCTTCCAAGCGGGAGCCCACCTCGAGCAGTACTTC. Amino acids: CASSFQAGAHLEQYF. Full variable domain (remainder filled in from reference TRBV7-2 and TRBJ2-7): GAGVSQSPSNKVTEKGKDVELRCDPISGHTALYWYRQSLGQGLEFLIYFQGNSAPDKSGLPSDRFSAERTGGSVSTLTIQRTQQEDSAVYLCASSFQAGAHLEQYFGPGTRLTVT.

The chain is built from TRBV2 and TRBJ2-1; 9 bases fit TRBD1. CDR1 is SNHLY and CDR2 is FYNNEI in the germline V gene. This CDR3 is 13 amino acids long. The ends lost 5 bases at V and 6 bases at J; junction bases unmatched: 2. CDR3 region: CASSRQGGNEQFF. CDR3 bases: TGTGCCAGCAGTCGACAGGGGGGCAATGAGCAGTTCTTC.

The chain uses TRBV30 and TRBJ1-3, with 7 bases matching TRBD1. The germline V gene encodes CDR1 GTSNPN and CDR2 SVGIG (reference sequence). V was pared by 5 bases and J by 0 bases, with 7 bases of the junction left unmatched. This CDR3 spans 15 amino acids. The CDR3 DNA is TGTGCCTGGTCGACAGGGATTTACTCTGGAAACACCATATATTTT. It translates to CAWSTGIYSGNTIYF.

The chain couples TRBV6-4 to TRBJ2-7; a weak D match, TRBD1 (7 bases). Looked up from germline, CDR1 is MRHNA and CDR2 is SNTAGT. This CDR3 is built from 13 residues. The V end was cut by 7 bases, the J end by 5 bases, with 15 bases between. The CDR3 is CASMTGKRDEQYF. The CDR3 region has the DNA TGTGCCAGCATGACAGGGAAGCGGGACGAGCAGTACTTC.

The V call is TRBV19, the J call TRBJ2-2; tentative D call: TRBD2 (5 bases). Germline V gives CDR1 LNHDA, CDR2 SQIVND (reference sequence). The CDR3 is 10 amino acids. V was trimmed by 9 bases and J by 7 bases, leaving 6 bases between them. The CDR3 DNA sequence: TGTGCCAGCGGGGTCGGGGAGCTGTTTTTT. This codes for CASGVGELFF.

This rearrangement joins TRBV2 to TRBJ1-1, with 9 bases that match TRBD1. V was pared by 6 bases and J by 5 bases, with 10 bases of the junction left unmatched. The CDR3 loop spans 15 amino acids. In germline, CDR1 is SNHLY, CDR2 FYNNEI. CDR3 in amino acids: CASRRTGVSGTEAFF. In DNA, the CDR3 is TGTGCCAGCAGGCGGACAGGGGTAAGCGGAACTGAAGCTTTCTTT.

The chain joins TRBV27 to TRBJ2-7; D might be TRBD2 (6 bases). Trimming shortened V by 5 bases and J by 7 bases, and 21 bases separated the two germline ends. The CDR3 length is 15 residues. Germline-derived CDR1 and CDR2 are MNHEY and SMNVEV (reference sequence). CDR3 amino acids: CASSPGTLPIGEQYF. CDR3 nucleotides: TGTGCCAGCAGTCCCGGGACTCTACCGATTGGGGAGCAGTACTTC.

The DNA for the CDR3 is TGTGCCAGCAGTTTTGGACTAGCGGGAGGTGCAGATACGCAGTATTTT. This codes for CASSFGLAGGADTQYF. The chain carries TRBV28 and TRBJ2-3, with 14 bases matching TRBD2. The CDR3 is made up of 16 amino acids. Unmatched junction bases numbered 3, after V lost 3 bases and J lost 4 bases. Germline-derived CDR1 and CDR2 are MDHEN and SYDVKM.

In its sample, this clone was seen once. The chain combines TRBV5-6 with TRBJ2-1; 7 bases are a match to TRBD1. CDR3 length: 16 residues. Germline V CDR1 and CDR2: SGHDT, YYEEEE. J lost 3 bases, V lost 0 bases, and 6 bases had no gene match. The CDR3 DNA is TGTGCCAGCAGCTTGGTACAGGGGATGGGCTACAATGAGCAGTTCTTC. Encoded protein: CASSLVQGMGYNEQFF.

The gene calls are TRBV4-3 and TRBJ1-2; D unclear. The CDR3 runs 16 residues. Trimming cost V 1 base and J 2 bases, with 14 bases left between them. The germline V gene has CDR1 LGHNA and CDR2 YSLEER. CDR3 nucleotide sequence: TGCGCCAGCAGCCAAGTTGGCGGGCAGTCAAACTATGGCTACACCTTC. Translation gives CASSQVGGQSNYGYTF.

The rearrangement joins TRBV29-1 to TRBJ1-1; TRBD1 might be the D (5 bases). Trimming left V 8 bases short and J 2 bases short, with 9 bases between. There are 11 residues in the CDR3. Germline CDR1 SQVTM, CDR2 ANQGSEA. The CDR3: CSFDSNTEAFF. DNA of the CDR3: TGCAGCTTCGACAGTAACACTGAAGCTTTCTTT.

This chain uses TRBV25-1 with TRBJ1-2; D perhaps matches TRBD1 (5 bases). Germline V CDR1 and CDR2: MGHDK, SYGVNS. This CDR3 contains 12 residues. Trimming shortened V by 3 bases and J by 4 bases, and 6 bases separated the two germline ends. CDR3: CASSDTGYGYTF. CDR3 DNA: TGTGCCAGCAGTGACACAGGCTATGGCTACACCTTC.

The chain has TRBV19 and TRBJ1-5; D perhaps matches TRBD1 (6 bases). Germline CDR1 is LNHDA and CDR2 is SQIVND (reference sequence). The CDR3 totals 15 residues. V was cut by 6 bases and J by 2 bases, with 14 bases left in between. This CDR3 reads CASSPTGTGNQPQHF. The CDR3 DNA reads as TGTGCCAGTAGCCCAACAGGGACGGGCAATCAGCCCCAGCATTTT.

The chain uses TRBV12-3 or TRBV12-4 and TRBJ1-1; TRBD1 might be the D (6 bases). V gave up 7 bases and J gave up 5 bases, with 11 bases separating them. This CDR3 spans 12 amino acids. This chain's CDR3 is CASTKGGTEAFF. CDR3 nucleotides: TGTGCCAGCACTAAGGGGGGGACTGAAGCTTTCTTT.

The V and J genes are TRBV18 and TRBJ2-7; possible D gene TRBD1, 6 bases. CDR3 length equals 18 residues. The germline V and J ends were trimmed by 3 bases and 0 bases, with 21 bases remaining between them. Germline CDR1 reads KGHSH; CDR2 reads LQKENI. CDR3 sequence: CASSPISPGPGASYEQYF. The CDR3 DNA reads TGTGCCAGCTCACCTATTAGCCCTGGGCCAGGGGCCTCCTACGAGCAGTACTTC.

The chain recombines TRBV7-9 with TRBJ2-7; D possibly corresponds to TRBD2 (5 bases). The CDR3 has 16 residues. V lost 1 base and J 0 bases, leaving 13 bases between the germline ends. Germline-derived CDR1 and CDR2 are SEHNR and FQNEAQ (reference sequence). CDR3 sequence: CASSLDPGDSSYEQYF. In DNA form, the CDR3 reads TGTGCCAGCAGCTTAGACCCCGGGGATAGCTCCTACGAGCAGTACTTC.

The J gene is TRBJ2-7, the V gene TRBV24-1; D might be TRBD2 (5 bases). The CDR3 has 11 amino acids. V lost 3 bases and J lost 9, with 8 bases in between. Germline-derived CDR1 and CDR2 are KGHDR and SFDVKD. CDR3 sequence reads: CATSDNRGQYF. In DNA form, the CDR3 reads TGTGCCACCAGTGATAATCGGGGGCAGTACTTC.

Note on this clone: Other DNA sequences within the sample encode an identical CDR3. The chain joins TRBV9 to TRBJ2-7, with TRBD2 matching 7 bases. Germline CDR1 SGDLS, CDR2 YYNGEE. V trimming: 0 bases; J trimming: 3 bases; junction bases outside the gene matches: 3. The CDR3 has 14 residues. The CDR3 nucleotides read TGTGCCAGCAGCGTAGGGGCTAGCGGCTACGAGCAGTACTTC. Encoded protein: CASSVGASGYEQYF.

CDR3 bases: TGTGCCAGCAGGGAGATCGGAGCTGGAAACACCATATATTTT. It specifies CASREIGAGNTIYF. The J gene is TRBJ1-3, the V gene TRBV6-5; D gene uncertain. Trimming cost V 6 bases and J 2 bases, with 11 bases left between them. There are 14 residues in the CDR3. Germline V gene lookup returns CDR1 MNHEY and CDR2 SVGAGI.

The genes are TRBV29-1 and TRBJ2-5; TRBD2 aligns across 9 bases. CDR1 SQVTM and CDR2 ANQGSEA come from the germline V gene. Trimming cost V 1 base and J 10 bases; bases outside gene matches: 7. There are 13 residues in the CDR3. CDR3 coding DNA: TGCAGCGTTGAAGGCGGGGGGGTTCGGGACCAGTACTTC. Protein product: CSVEGGGVRDQYF.

The genes are TRBV20-1 and TRBJ2-7, with D possibly TRBD2 on 5 matching bases. CDR1 and CDR2 from the germline V gene are DFQATT and SNEGSKA (reference sequence). This CDR3 has 13 residues. V was clipped by 3 bases and J by 2 bases, with 11 bases between them. The CDR3 nucleotides are TGCAGTGCTAGTCGTAGCGATGCCTACGAGCAGTACTTC. This translates into CSASRSDAYEQYF.